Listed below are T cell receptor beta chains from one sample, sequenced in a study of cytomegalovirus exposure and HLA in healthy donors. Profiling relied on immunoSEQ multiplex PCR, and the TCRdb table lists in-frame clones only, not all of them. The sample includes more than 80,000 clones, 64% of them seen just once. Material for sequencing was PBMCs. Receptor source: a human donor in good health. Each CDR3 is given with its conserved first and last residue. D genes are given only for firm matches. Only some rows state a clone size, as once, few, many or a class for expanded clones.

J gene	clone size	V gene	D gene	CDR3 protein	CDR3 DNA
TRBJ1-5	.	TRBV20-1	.	CSAPTELAQHF	TGCAGTGCCCCGACAGAATTGGCCCAGCATTTT
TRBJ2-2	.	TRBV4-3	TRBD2	CASSQQGGKVGELFF	TGCGCCAGCAGCCAACAGGGAGGGAAGGTCGGGGAGCTGTTTTTT
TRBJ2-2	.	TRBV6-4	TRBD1	CASSSDRAAGELFF	TGTGCCAGCAGTTCGGACAGGGCTGCCGGGGAGCTGTTTTTT
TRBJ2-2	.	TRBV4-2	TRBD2	CASSQDPAGGRTGELFF	TGTGCCAGCAGCCAAGATCCCGCGGGGGGACGGACCGGGGAGCTGTTTTTT
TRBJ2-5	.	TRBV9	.	CASSPETGGETQYF	TGTGCCAGCAGCCCGGAAACAGGTGGGGAGACCCAGTACTTC
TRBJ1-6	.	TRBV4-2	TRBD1	CASSQAGTAYNSPLHF	TGTGCCAGCAGCCAAGCCGGGACAGCCTATAATTCACCCCTCCACTTT
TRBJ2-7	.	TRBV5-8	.	CASSLGEAYEQYF	TGTGCCAGCAGCTTGGGAGAGGCCTACGAGCAGTACTTC
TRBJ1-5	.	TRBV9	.	CASSRTRYSNQPQHF	TGTGCCAGCAGTCGCACGAGATATAGCAATCAGCCCCAGCATTTT
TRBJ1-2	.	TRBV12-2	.	CASRLYTF	TGTGCAAGTCGCCTCTACACCTTC
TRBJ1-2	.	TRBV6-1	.	CASSVFQVNYGYTF	TGTGCCAGCAGTGTTTTTCAGGTTAACTATGGCTACACCTTC
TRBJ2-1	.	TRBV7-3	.	CASSLIGSNYNEQFF	TGTGCCAGCAGCTTAATCGGGAGCAACTACAATGAGCAGTTCTTC
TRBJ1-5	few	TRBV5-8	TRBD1	CASSPRDRVRQPQHF	TGTGCCAGCAGCCCCCGGGACAGGGTTCGTCAGCCCCAGCATTTT
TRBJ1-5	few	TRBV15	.	CATSRAQEEQPQHF	TGTGCCACCAGCAGAGCCCAGGAGGAACAGCCCCAGCATTTT
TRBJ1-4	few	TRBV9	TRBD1	CASSDPGGTGHEKLFF	TGTGCCAGCAGCGACCCTGGGGGGACAGGACATGAAAAACTGTTTTTT
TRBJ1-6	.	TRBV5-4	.	CASSWKGASFPSPLHF	TGTGCCAGCAGCTGGAAAGGGGCGAGTTTTCCTTCACCCCTCCACTTT
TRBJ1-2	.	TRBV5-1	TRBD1	CASSAGGTGDQLNGYTF	TGCGCCAGCAGCGCCGGCGGGACAGGGGATCAACTAAATGGCTACACCTTC
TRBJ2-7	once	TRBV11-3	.	CASSLAKTPGGAYEQYF	TGTGCCAGCAGCTTAGCTAAAACCCCGGGCGGGGCCTACGAGCAGTACTTC
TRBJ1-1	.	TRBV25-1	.	CASSEPGTLEAFF	TGTGCCAGCAGTGAACCCGGGACATTGGAGGCTTTCTTT
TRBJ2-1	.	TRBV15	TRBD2	CATSKLASGGALSYNEQFF	TGTGCCACCAGCAAGCTGGCTAGCGGGGGGGCCCTATCCTACAATGAGCAGTTCTTC
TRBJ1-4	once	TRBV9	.	CASSVASGSPEKLFF	TGTGCCAGCAGCGTAGCTTCGGGGTCGCCGGAAAAACTGTTTTTT
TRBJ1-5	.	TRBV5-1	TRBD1	CASSRTGEYSQPQHF	TGCGCCAGCAGCCGGACAGGGGAGTATAGCCAGCCCCAGCATTTT
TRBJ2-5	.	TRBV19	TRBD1	CASRGTGEETQYF	TGTGCCAGCAGAGGGACAGGGGAAGAGACCCAGTACTTC
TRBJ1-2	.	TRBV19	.	CASSLKQGSIYGYTF	TGTGCCAGTAGTCTAAAACAGGGTTCCATCTATGGCTACACCTTC
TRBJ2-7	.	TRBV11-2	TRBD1	CASSPPFTGGPHEQYF	TGTGCCAGCAGCCCACCATTCACAGGGGGCCCCCACGAGCAGTACTTC
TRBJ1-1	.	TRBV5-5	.	CASSWGSGTEETEAFF	TGTGCCAGCAGCTGGGGATCGGGAACTGAAGAGACTGAAGCTTTCTTT
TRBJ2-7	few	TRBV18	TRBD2	CASSPRGLAGRYEQYF	TGTGCCAGCTCACCACGCGGACTAGCGGGGCGATACGAGCAGTACTTC
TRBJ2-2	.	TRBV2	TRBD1	CASSELPGTGVGGELFF	TGTGCCAGCAGTGAACTCCCCGGGACAGGGGTCGGGGGGGAGCTGTTTTTT
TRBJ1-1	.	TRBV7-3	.	CASSSAGDTEAFF	TGTGCCAGCAGCTCCGCAGGGGACACTGAAGCTTTCTTT
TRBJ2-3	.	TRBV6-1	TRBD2	CASSEPRLRRTRGDTQYF	TGTGCCAGCAGCGAACCCCGACTGAGGCGGACTAGAGGAGATACGCAGTATTTT
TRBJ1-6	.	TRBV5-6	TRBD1	CASSFFGAGGNSPLHF	TGTGCCAGCAGCTTCTTCGGAGCAGGGGGAAATTCACCCCTCCACTTT
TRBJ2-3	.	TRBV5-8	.	CASSFVKVRGGTDTQYF	TGTGCCAGCAGCTTTGTTAAGGTCAGGGGTGGCACAGATACGCAGTATTTT
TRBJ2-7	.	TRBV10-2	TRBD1	CASRPGQGATYEQYF	TGCGCCAGCAGACCTGGACAGGGGGCTACGTACGAGCAGTACTTC
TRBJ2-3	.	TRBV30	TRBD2	CAWTGGGPDTQYF	TGTGCCTGGACGGGGGGAGGGCCAGATACGCAGTATTTT
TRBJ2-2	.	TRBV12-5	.	CASGLTENTGELFF	TGTGCTAGTGGTTTGACAGAAAACACCGGGGAGCTGTTTTTT
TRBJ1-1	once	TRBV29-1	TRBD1	CSVRKGGSNTEAFF	TGCAGCGTCCGGAAAGGGGGCTCGAACACTGAAGCTTTCTTT
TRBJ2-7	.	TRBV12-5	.	CASGLVSPRPQDKWGYEQYF	TGTGCTAGTGGTTTGGTAAGTCCAAGGCCACAGGACAAATGGGGTTACGAGCAGTACTTC
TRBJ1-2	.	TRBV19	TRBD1	CASSIAGTGAEGYTF	TGTGCCAGTAGTATAGCCGGGACAGGGGCGGAGGGCTACACCTTC
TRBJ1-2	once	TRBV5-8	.	CASSLAGPRYGYTF	TGTGCCAGCAGCTTGGCTGGGCCGCGCTATGGCTACACCTTC